This T cell receptor beta chain was captured by sequencing in a study of cytomegalovirus exposure and HLA in healthy donors. The CDR3 runs to 16 residues. Between the trimmed V and J ends, which lost 5 bases and 3 bases, there was a span of 16 bases. CDR1 and CDR2 from the germline V gene are SGHVS and FNYEAQ. Assay used: immunoSEQ multiplex PCR; TCRdb lists only in-frame clones, some missing. This table has hundreds of thousands of clones, 75% to 90% appearing once. The chain couples TRBV7-6 to TRBJ2-2; D is perhaps TRBD1 (5 bases). The sample comprised PBMCs. The TCR was taken from a young woman in good health and CMV-seronegative. The CDR3 nucleotides are TGTGCCAGCAGCCCCCCAAGTACAGGACACACCGGGGAGCTGTTTTTT. As protein: CASSPPSTGHTGELFF.